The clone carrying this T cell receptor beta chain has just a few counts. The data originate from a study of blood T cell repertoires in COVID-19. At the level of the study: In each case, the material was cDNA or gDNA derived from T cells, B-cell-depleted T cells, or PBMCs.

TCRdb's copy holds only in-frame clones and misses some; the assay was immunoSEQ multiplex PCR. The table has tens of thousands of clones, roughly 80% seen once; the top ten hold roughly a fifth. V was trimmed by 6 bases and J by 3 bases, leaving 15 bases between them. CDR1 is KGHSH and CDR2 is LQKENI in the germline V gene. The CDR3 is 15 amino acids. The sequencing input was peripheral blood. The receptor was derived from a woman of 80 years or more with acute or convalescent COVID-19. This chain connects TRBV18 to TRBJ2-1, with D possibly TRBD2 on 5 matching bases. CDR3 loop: CASSRSGSGYNEQFF. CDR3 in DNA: TGTGCCAGCTCCCGGTCGGGGAGTGGCTACAATGAGCAGTTCTTC. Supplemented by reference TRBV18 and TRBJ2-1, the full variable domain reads NAGVMQNPRHLVRRRGQEARLRCSPMKGHSHVYWYRQLPEEGLKFMVYLQKENIIDESGMPKERFSAEFPKEGPSILRIQQVVRGDSAAYFCASSRSGSGYNEQFFGPGTRLTVL.